What follows are 10 T cell receptor beta chains derived from one specimen sequenced in a study of T cells in Graves' hyperthyroidism and ophthalmopathy. Researchers took RNA transcripts and amplified the TCR beta CDR3 regions from them. The TCR CDR3 first-round RT-PCR relied on the HTBI primer set. TCRdb itself ran the multiplex PCR reads through MiXCR, one entry per CDR3 protein. The table has 450,000 to 650,000 distinct CDR3 sequences, more than 20% seen once. The sequenced material came from blood. Receptor source: a man younger than 30 with Graves' hyperthyroidism.

This chain links TRBV12-5 with TRBJ1-2; D is perhaps TRBD1 (5 bases). Germline assignment: CDR1 LGHNT and CDR2 FRNRAP. V was clipped by 0 bases and J by 3 bases, with 14 bases between them. The CDR3 has 16 amino acids. CDR3 protein: CASGLVTPVGDYGYTF. The CDR3 region has the DNA TGTGCTAGTGGTTTGGTAACCCCAGTGGGGGACTATGGCTACACCTTC.

This clonotype occurred many times. The chain links TRBV7-2 to TRBJ1-2; D remains ambiguous. Germline V gives CDR1 SGHTA, CDR2 FQGNSA. The length of the CDR3 is 12 residues. Trimming stripped 2 bases from V and 8 bases from J, with 9 bases between. CDR3 sequence: CASSLRGRGYTF. The CDR3 nucleotides read TGTGCCAGCAGCTTACGAGGGCGAGGCTACACCTTC. The complete variable domain, with remaining parts taken from reference TRBV7-2 and TRBJ1-2, reads GAGVSQSPSNKVTEKGKDVELRCDPISGHTALYWYRQSLGQGLEFLIYFQGNSAPDKSGLPSDRFSAERTGGSVSTLTIQRTQQEDSAVYLCASSLRGRGYTFGSGTRLTVV.

This clonotype was counted a few times. The genes are TRBV3-1 and TRBJ1-5, with D perhaps TRBD1 (6 bases). CDR1 and CDR2 (germline): LGHDT, YNNKEL (reference sequence). The germline V and J ends were trimmed by 2 bases and 5 bases, with 13 bases remaining between them. The CDR3 sequence is 15 residues long. The CDR3 loop is CASSQRGAGYQPQHF. The CDR3 DNA sequence: TGTGCCAGCAGCCAAAGGGGGGCAGGGTATCAGCCCCAGCATTTT.

This clonotype was found many times. This chain links TRBV30 with TRBJ1-1; D might be TRBD1 (6 bases). The CDR3 is 12 amino acids. V was cut by 7 bases and J by 6 bases, with 15 bases left in between. The germline V gene encodes CDR1 GTSNPN and CDR2 SVGIG (reference sequence). CDR3 residues: CAFLGGASEAFF. For the CDR3, the DNA is TGTGCCTTCCTTGGGGGGGCCTCTGAAGCTTTCTTT.

This clonotype was observed at least ten times. V usage is TRBV6-4 and J usage is TRBJ2-7; the D call may be TRBD1 or TRBD2 (5 bases each). CDR3 length: 17 residues. V dropped 5 bases and J dropped 3 bases, with 23 bases sitting between them. Germline loops: CDR1 MRHNA, CDR2 SNTAGT. CDR3 amino acids: CASSPRDQGVKVYEQYF. The CDR3 nucleotides read TGTGCCAGCAGTCCCCGGGACCAGGGCGTGAAGGTCTACGAGCAGTACTTC.

The sample holds many counts of this clonotype. The DNA for the CDR3 is TGTGCCAGCAGTACCCAGTGGGGATCAGACTATGGCTACACCTTC. Residues: CASSTQWGSDYGYTF. This chain joins TRBV28 and TRBJ1-2; D gene uncertain. V shed 5 bases and J shed 3 bases, with 16 bases lying between them. In germline, CDR1 is MDHEN, CDR2 SYDVKM. The CDR3 is made up of 15 amino acids.

This clonotype was detected only a few times. The chain links TRBV11-2 to TRBJ2-2; 7 bases are shared with TRBD2. Looked up from germline, CDR1 is SGHAT and CDR2 is FQNNGV. Trimming cost V 3 bases and J 13 bases; bases outside gene matches: 14. This CDR3 comprises 15 residues. The CDR3 is CASSLAGGGELSLFF. CDR3 sequence (DNA): TGTGCCAGCAGCTTGGCTGGGGGAGGGGAGTTGTCGCTGTTTTTT.

This clonotype was counted at least ten times. The chain recombines TRBV5-1 with TRBJ1-1; D gene ambiguous. Trimming shortened V by 0 bases and J by 1 base, and 7 bases separated the two germline ends. Germline V gives CDR1 SGHRS, CDR2 YFSETQ. This CDR3 comprises 14 residues. CDR3 coding DNA: TGCGCCAGCAGCTTGGGGGTAACGAACACTGAAGCTTTCTTT. As protein: CASSLGVTNTEAFF.

This clonotype was observed many times. The rearrangement uses TRBV28 and TRBJ1-5, with D maybe TRBD1 (6 bases). This CDR3 contains 13 residues. The V gene's germline CDR1 is MDHEN and CDR2 SYDVKM. The V end lost 3 bases, the J end lost 10 bases, and 13 bases lay between the germline ends. This CDR3 reads CASSFGGLHPQHF. The CDR3 DNA reads as TGTGCCAGCAGTTTCGGGGGGCTTCACCCCCAGCATTTT.

This clonotype was counted a few times. V is TRBV14 and J is TRBJ2-7; the D gene is possibly TRBD2 (5 bases). V dropped 1 base and J dropped 5 bases, with 12 bases sitting between them. Looked up from germline, CDR1 is SGHDN and CDR2 is FVKESK. This CDR3 comprises 14 residues. The CDR3 spells CASSQGPMEDEQYF. CDR3 sequence (DNA): TGTGCCAGCAGCCAAGGGCCGATGGAGGACGAGCAGTACTTC. The full variable domain, rest sourced from reference TRBV14 and TRBJ2-7, is EAGVTQFPSHSVIEKGQTVTLRCDPISGHDNLYWYRRVMGKEIKFLLHFVKESKQDESGMPNNRFLAERTGGTYSTLKVQPAELEDSGVYFCASSQGPMEDEQYFGPGTRLTVT.